These T cell receptor beta chains were read from a single sample in a study of T cells in Graves' hyperthyroidism and ophthalmopathy. TCRdb analysed the multiplex PCR reads with MiXCR anew, one entry per CDR3 protein. The sample contains about 300,000 distinct CDR3 sequences, roughly 13% of which appear only once. The sample comprised blood. These receptors were obtained from a woman aged 25 to 39 with Graves' hyperthyroidism that later progressed to Graves' ophthalmopathy. Each CDR3 is given with its conserved first and last residue. Each record gives: V gene, J gene, CDR3 protein.

TRBV2,TRBJ1-6,CASSGLRGSVGSPLHF
TRBV28,TRBJ2-5,CASSLPPIETQYF
TRBV11-2,TRBJ1-1,CASSLAGQGGTEAFF
TRBV12-3/TRBV12-4,TRBJ2-5,CASSWTGGETQYF
TRBV20-1,TRBJ2-7,CSARSTGGGEQYF
TRBV27,TRBJ1-4,CAGSLWLGEKLFF
TRBV6-5,TRBJ2-5,CASSYWGGDQETQYF
TRBV7-8,TRBJ2-7,CASSLGGGGFSYEQYF
TRBV10-3,TRBJ2-2,CAINEGANTGELFF
TRBV13,TRBJ2-5,CASSLLADDKPETQYF
TRBV6-5,TRBJ1-2,CASSYRQRNYGYTF
TRBV28,TRBJ2-1,CASSSTGLADYNEQFF
TRBV20-1,TRBJ2-2,CSARDLLANTGELFF
TRBV29-1,TRBJ1-1,CSVEGKGAYTEAFF
TRBV12-3/TRBV12-4,TRBJ2-7,CASSLTTAAAEQYF
TRBV6-6,TRBJ2-7,CASSYRSGYEQYF
TRBV24-1,TRBJ2-2,CATSDRPGELFF
TRBV9,TRBJ2-3,CASSVGDGRLTDTQYF
TRBV6-1,TRBJ1-2,CASSNRQGDGYTF
TRBV6-5,TRBJ2-3,CASSYGSGDTQYF
TRBV7-2,TRBJ1-2,CASRLTGGYTF
TRBV10-3,TRBJ2-7,CAISAPRAASYEQYF
TRBV6-1,TRBJ2-3,CASGRYFSTDTQYF